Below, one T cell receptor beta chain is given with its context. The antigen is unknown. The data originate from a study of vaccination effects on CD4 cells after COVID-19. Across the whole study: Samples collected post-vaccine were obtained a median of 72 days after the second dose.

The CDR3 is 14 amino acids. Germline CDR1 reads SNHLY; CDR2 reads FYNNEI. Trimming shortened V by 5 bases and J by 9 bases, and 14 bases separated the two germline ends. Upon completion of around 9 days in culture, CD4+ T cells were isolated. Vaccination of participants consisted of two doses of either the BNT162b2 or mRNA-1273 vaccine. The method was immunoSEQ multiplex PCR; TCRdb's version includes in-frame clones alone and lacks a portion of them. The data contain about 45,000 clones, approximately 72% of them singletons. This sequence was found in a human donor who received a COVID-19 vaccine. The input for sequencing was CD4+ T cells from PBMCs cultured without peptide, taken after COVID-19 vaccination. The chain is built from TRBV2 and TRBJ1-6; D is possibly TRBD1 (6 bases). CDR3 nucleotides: TGTGCCAGCAGTCCCCAGGGGTATGGTTCACCCCTCCACTTT. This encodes CASSPQGYGSPLHF.